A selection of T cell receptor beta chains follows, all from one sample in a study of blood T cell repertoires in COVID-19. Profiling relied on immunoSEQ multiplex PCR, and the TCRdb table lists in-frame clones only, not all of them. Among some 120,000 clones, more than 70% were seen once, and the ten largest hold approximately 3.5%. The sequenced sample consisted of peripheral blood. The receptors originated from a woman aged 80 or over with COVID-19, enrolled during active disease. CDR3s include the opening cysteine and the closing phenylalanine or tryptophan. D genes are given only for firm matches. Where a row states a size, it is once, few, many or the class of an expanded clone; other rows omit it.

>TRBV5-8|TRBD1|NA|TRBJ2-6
TGTGCCAGCTCGGGACAGCGTACCTCTGGGGCCAACGTCCTGACTTTC
CASSGQRTSGANVLTF
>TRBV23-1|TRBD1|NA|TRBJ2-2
TGCGCCAGCAGTCAAGGGACAGGGTGGACCGGGGAGCTGTTTTTT
CASSQGTGWTGELFF
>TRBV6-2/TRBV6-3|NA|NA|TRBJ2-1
TGTGCCAGCAGTATAAGCGGTTATGAGCAGTTCTTC
CASSISGYEQFF
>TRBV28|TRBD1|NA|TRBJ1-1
TGTGCCAGCAGTGCAACAGGGGGCACTGAAGCTTTCTTT
CASSATGGTEAFF
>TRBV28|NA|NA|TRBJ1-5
TGTGCCACCAGGAGCGGGAGTCAGCCCCAGCATTTT
CATRSGSQPQHF
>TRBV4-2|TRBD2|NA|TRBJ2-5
TGTGCCAGCAGCCAAGAGGGCGGGAGGACACAAGAGACCCAGTACTTC
CASSQEGGRTQETQYF
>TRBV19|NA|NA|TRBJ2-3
TGTGCCAGTAGAAGAGGGCGGCCCCACACAGATACGCAGTATTTT
CASRRGRPHTDTQYF
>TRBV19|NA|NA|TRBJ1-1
TGTGCCAGTAGTAGGGTTCTTGGGGGCAACACTGAAGCTTTCTTT
CASSRVLGGNTEAFF
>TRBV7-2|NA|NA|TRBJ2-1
TGTGCCAGCAGCTTATTGTCTCCCCGAACTCCTAATGAGCAGTTCTTC
CASSLLSPRTPNEQFF
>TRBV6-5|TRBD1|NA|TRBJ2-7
TGTGCCAGCAGAGGACAGGGGGCTTACGAGCAGTACTTC
CASRGQGAYEQYF
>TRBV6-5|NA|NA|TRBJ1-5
TGTGCCAGCAGTTACAGTGCCACAAACAATCAGCCCCAGCATTTT
CASSYSATNNQPQHF
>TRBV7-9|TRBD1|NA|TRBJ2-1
TGTGCCAGTGCACCGACAGGGCTGAATGAGCAGTTCTTC
CASAPTGLNEQFF
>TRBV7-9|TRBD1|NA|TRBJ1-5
TGTGCCAGCAGCTTCGGACAGGGCGGTCAGCCCCAGCATTTT
CASSFGQGGQPQHF
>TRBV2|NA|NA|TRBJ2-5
TGTGCCAGCATCAGGGTAGAGACCCAGTACTTC
CASIRVETQYF
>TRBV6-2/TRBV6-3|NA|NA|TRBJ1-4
TGTGCCAGCAGTTACACGGACAGATCTAATGAAAAACTGTTTTTT
CASSYTDRSNEKLFF
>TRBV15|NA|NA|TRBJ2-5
TGTGCCACCAGCAGAGGCCGGGATCCCCAGGGGGAGACCCAGTACTTC
CATSRGRDPQGETQYF
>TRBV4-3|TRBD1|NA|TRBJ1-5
TGCGCCAGCAGCCAAGGACAGGGGCAGCCCCAGCATTTT
CASSQGQGQPQHF
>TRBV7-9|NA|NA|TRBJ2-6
TGTGCCAGCAGCTCGGCTGGGGCCAACGTCCTGACTTTC
CASSSAGANVLTF
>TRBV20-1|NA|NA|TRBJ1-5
TGCAGTGCTGCCCTAGCACGGAGACAGCATTTT
CSAALARRQHF
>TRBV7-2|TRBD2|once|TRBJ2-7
TGTGCCAGCAGCTTATTGACTAGCGGGTTGACTTCCTACGAGCAGTACTTC
CASSLLTSGLTSYEQYF
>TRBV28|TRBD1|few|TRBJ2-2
TGTGCCAGCAGTTCGGGACAGGTGAACACCGGGGAGCTGTTTTTT
CASSSGQVNTGELFF
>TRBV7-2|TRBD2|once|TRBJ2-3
TGTGCCAGCAGCCCGGGACTAGCGGGGGCAGATACGCAGTATTTT
CASSPGLAGADTQYF
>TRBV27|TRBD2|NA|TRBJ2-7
TGTGCCAGCAGTTTCCGAAGGGTCGCTAGCGGTAACTACGAGCAGTACTTC
CASSFRRVASGNYEQYF
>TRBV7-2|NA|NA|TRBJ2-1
TGTGCCAGCAGCTTAGAGAGCGGACTAAACAATGAGCAGTTCTTC
CASSLESGLNNEQFF
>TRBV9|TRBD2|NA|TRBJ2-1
TGTGCCAGCAGTATAGCGGGAGGGCCCTCCAATGAGCAGTTCTTC
CASSIAGGPSNEQFF